This T cell receptor beta chain was sequenced in a study of control samples from healthy donors and cancer patients. The CDR3 covers 15 residues. Germline CDR1 SGHTA, CDR2 FQGNSA. V lost 5 bases, J lost 5 bases, and 8 bases stayed unmatched. Using immunoSEQ multiplex PCR, the repertoire was profiled, and TCRdb retains in-frame clones only, with some absent. The sample consists of 90,000 to 110,000 clones, about four fifths of them appearing once. This clonotype originated in a woman aged 45-59 years in good health. Sequencing was carried out using blood. The rearrangement uses TRBV7-2 and TRBJ1-5; TRBD1 matches at 8 bases. In DNA form, the CDR3 reads TGTGCCAGCAGCACACAGGGGGGAGGGGATCAGCCCCAGCATTTT. Amino acids: CASSTQGGGDQPQHF. Variable domain in full (rest from reference TRBV7-2 and TRBJ1-5): GAGVSQSPSNKVTEKGKDVELRCDPISGHTALYWYRQSLGQGLEFLIYFQGNSAPDKSGLPSDRFSAERTGGSVSTLTIQRTQQEDSAVYLCASSTQGGGDQPQHFGDGTRLSIL.